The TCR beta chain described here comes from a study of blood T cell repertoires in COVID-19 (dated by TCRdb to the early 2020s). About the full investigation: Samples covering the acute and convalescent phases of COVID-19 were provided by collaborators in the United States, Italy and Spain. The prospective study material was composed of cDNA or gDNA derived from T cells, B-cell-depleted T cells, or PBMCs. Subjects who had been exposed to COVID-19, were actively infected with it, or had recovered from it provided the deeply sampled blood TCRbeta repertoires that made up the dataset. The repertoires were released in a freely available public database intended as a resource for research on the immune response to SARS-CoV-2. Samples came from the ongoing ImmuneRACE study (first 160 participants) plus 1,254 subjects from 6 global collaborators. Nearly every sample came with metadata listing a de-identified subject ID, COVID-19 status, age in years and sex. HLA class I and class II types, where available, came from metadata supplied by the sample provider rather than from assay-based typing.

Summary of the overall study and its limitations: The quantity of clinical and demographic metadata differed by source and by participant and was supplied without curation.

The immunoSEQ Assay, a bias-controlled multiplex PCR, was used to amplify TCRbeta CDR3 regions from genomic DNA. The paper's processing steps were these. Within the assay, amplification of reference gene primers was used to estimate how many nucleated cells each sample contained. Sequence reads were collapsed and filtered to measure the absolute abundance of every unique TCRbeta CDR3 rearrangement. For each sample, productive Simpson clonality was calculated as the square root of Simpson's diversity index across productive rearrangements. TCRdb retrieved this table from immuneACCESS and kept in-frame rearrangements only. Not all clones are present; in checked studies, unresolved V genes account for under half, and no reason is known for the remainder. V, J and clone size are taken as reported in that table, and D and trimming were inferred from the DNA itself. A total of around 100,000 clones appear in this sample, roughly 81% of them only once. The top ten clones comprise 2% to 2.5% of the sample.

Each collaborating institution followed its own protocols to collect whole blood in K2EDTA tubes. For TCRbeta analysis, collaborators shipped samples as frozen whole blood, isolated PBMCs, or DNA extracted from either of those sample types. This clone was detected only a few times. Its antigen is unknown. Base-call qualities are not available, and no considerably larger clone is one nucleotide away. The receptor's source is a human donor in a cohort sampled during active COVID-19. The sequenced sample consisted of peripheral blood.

The CDR3 protein: CASSSTGLNYEQYF. The sequenced DNA is TGTGCCAGCAGTTCTACGGGACTCAACTACGAGCAGTACTTC. The rearrangement joined TRBV28 to TRBJ2-7; the D segment could be TRBD2, given 6 matching bases. The trim is 4 bases for V and 3 bases for J, with a gap of 13 bases between the germline ends. There are 14 amino acids in the CDR3, from cysteine to phenylalanine inclusive. Here the CDR3 DNA is all that survives: 42 bases in frame from base 1. The germline V gene encodes CDR1 MDHEN and CDR2 SYDVKM.